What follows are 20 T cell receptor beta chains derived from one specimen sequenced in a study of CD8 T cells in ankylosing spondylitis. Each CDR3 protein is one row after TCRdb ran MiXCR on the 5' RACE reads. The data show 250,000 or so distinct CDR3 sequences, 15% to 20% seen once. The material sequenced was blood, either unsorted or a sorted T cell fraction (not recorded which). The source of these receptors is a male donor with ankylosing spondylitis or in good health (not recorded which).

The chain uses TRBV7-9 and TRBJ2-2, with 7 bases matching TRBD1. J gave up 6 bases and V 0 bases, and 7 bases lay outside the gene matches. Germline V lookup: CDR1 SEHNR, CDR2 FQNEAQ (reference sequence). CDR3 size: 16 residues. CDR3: CASSLADRDLPGELFF. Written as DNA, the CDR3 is TGTGCCAGCAGCTTAGCCGACAGGGATTTACCCGGGGAGCTGTTTTTT.

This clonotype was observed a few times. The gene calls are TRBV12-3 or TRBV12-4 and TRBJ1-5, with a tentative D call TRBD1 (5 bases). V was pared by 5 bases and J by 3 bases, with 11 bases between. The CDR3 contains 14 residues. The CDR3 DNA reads TGTGCCAGCAGTACGGGACCGAACAATCAGCCCCAGCATTTT. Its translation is CASSTGPNNQPQHF.

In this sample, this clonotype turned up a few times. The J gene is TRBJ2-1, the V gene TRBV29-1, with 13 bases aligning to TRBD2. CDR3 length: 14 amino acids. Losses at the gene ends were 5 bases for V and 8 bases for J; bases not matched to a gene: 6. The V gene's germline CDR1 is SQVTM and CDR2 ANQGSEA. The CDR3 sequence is CSVLLGLAGDEQFF. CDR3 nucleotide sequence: TGCAGCGTTCTTCTTGGACTAGCGGGAGATGAGCAGTTCTTC.

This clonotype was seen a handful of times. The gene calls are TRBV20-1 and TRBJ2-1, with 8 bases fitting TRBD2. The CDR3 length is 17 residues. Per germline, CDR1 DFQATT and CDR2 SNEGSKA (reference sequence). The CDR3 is CSAHKPPAGGFNDEQFF. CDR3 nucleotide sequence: TGCAGCGCCCATAAACCTCCTGCGGGAGGTTTTAACGATGAGCAGTTCTTC.

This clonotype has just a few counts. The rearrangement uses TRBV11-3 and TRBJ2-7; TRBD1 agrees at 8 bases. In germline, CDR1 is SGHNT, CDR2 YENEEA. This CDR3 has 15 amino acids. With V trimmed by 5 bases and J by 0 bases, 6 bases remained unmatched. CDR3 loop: CASSVGTGLSYEQYF. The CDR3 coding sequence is TGTGCCAGCAGCGTTGGGACAGGACTCTCCTACGAGCAGTACTTC.

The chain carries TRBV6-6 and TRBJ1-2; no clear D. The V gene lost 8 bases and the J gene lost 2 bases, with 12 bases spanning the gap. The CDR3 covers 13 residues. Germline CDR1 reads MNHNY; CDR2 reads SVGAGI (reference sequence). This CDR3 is CASFPGVNYGYTF. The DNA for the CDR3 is TGTGCCAGCTTTCCGGGAGTAAACTATGGCTACACCTTC.

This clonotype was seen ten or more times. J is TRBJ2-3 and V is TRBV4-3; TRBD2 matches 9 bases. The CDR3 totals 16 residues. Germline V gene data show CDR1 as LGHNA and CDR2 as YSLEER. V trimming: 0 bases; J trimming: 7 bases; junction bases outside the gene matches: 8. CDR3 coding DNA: TGCGCCAGCAGCCAAGATCCGGCGGGAGGGCCATATACGCAGTATTTT. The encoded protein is CASSQDPAGGPYTQYF.

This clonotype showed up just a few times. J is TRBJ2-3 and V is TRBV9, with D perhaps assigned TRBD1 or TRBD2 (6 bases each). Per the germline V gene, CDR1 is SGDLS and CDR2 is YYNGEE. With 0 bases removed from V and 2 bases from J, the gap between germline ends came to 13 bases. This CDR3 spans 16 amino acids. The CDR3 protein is CASSVEGGAATDTQYF. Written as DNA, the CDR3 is TGTGCCAGCAGCGTAGAGGGGGGCGCTGCCACAGATACGCAGTATTTT.

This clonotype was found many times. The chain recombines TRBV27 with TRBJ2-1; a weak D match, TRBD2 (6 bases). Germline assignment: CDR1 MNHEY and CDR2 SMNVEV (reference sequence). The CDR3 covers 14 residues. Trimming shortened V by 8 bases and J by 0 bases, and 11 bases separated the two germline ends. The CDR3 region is CASAGRSSYNEQFF. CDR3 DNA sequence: TGTGCCAGCGCCGGGAGAAGCTCCTACAATGAGCAGTTCTTC.

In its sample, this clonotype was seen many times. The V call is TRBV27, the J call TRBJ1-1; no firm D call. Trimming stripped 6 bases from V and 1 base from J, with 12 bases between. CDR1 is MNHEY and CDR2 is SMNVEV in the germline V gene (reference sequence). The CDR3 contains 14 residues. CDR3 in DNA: TGTGCCAGCAGCCCCCGGTCGACGAACACTGAAGCTTTCTTT. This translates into CASSPRSTNTEAFF.

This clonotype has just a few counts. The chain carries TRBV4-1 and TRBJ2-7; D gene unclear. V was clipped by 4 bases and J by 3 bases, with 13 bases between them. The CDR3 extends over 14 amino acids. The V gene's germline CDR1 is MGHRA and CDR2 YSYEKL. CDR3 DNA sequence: TGCGCCAGCAGCCCCCTAGGACGGATCTACGAGCAGTACTTC. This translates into CASSPLGRIYEQYF.

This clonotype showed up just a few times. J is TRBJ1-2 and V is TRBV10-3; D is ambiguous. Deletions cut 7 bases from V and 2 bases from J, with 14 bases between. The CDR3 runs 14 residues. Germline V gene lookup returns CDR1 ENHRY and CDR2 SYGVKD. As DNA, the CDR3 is TGTGCCATCAAGGAAGGTCATTCCAACTATGGCTACACCTTC. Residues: CAIKEGHSNYGYTF.

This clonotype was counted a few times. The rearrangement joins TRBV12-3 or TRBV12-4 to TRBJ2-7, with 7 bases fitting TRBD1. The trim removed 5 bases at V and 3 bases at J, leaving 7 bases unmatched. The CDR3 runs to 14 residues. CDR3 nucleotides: TGTGCCAGCAGTCCGGGACAGTCCCTCTACGAGCAGTACTTC. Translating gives CASSPGQSLYEQYF.

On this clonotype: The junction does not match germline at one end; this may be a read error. CDR3: CSARGPSGFGEQFF. CDR3 in DNA: TGCAGTGCCAGAGGTCCTAGCGGTTTTGGTGAGCAGTTCTTC. J is TRBJ2-1 and V is TRBV20-1; TRBD2 agrees at 7 bases. CDR1 and CDR2 from the germline V gene are DFQATT and SNEGSKA (reference sequence). This CDR3 comprises 14 residues.

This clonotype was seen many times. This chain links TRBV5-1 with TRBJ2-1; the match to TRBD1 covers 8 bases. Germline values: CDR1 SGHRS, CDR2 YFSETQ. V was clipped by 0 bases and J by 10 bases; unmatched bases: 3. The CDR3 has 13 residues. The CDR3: CASSLAGTGEQFF. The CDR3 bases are TGCGCCAGCAGCTTGGCCGGGACAGGCGAGCAGTTCTTC.

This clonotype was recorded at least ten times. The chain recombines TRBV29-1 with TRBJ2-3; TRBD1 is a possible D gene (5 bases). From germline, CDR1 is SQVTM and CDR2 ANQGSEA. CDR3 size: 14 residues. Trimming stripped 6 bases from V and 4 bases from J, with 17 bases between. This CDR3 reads CSVDDKVRADTQYF. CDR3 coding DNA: TGCAGCGTCGATGACAAAGTCAGGGCAGATACGCAGTATTTT.

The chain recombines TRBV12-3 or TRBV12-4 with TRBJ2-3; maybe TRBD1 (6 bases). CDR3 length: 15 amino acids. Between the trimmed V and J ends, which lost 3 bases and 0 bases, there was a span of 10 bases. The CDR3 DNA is TGTGCCAGCAGTTTGCCGGGACAAAGCACAGATACGCAGTATTTT. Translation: CASSLPGQSTDTQYF.

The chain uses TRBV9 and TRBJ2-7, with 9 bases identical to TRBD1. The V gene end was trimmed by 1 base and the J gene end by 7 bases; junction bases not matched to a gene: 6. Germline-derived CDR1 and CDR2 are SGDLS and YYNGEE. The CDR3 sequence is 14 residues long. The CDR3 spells CASSVMGQGEEQYF. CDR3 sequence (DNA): TGTGCCAGCAGCGTAATGGGACAGGGAGAAGAGCAGTACTTC.

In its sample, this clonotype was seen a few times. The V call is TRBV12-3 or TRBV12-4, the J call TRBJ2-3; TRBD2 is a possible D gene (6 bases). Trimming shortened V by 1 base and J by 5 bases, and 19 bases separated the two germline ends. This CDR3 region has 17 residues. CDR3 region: CASSLGAVTDGRDTQYF. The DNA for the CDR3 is TGTGCCAGCAGTTTAGGTGCCGTGACGGACGGGAGAGATACGCAGTATTTT.

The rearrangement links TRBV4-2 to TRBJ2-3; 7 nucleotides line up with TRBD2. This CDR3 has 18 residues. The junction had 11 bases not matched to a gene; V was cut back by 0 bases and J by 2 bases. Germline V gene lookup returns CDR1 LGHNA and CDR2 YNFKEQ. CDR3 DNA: TGTGCCAGCAGCCAAGATCTAGCGGCAAGCTCTTTCACAGATACGCAGTATTTT. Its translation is CASSQDLAASSFTDTQYF.